The source of this T cell receptor beta chain is a study of tumor and adjacent non-tumor tissue in lung cancer. TCRbeta libraries were built with three rounds of nested PCR, modified from ARM-PCR. One entry per CDR3 protein results from TCRdb running MiXCR on the multiplex PCR reads. The repertoire has about 67,000 distinct CDR3 sequences, roughly 77% of them found once; the top ten carry less than 50%. This sample's RNA came from whole unsorted tissue. This non-tumor lung sample came from over 3 cm beyond the tumor edge. This clonotype was detected only once. Its antigen is not identified. The junction does not match germline at one end; this may be a read error. Study-wide points: Tumor TCR diversity, when higher, was linked to shorter survival. Tumor repertoires had a smaller top 100 clone share than normal lung.

The germline V gene encodes CDR1 MNHEY and CDR2 SVGAGI. This CDR3 comprises 12 residues. This chain joins TRBV6-5 and TRBJ1-1; 7 nucleotides line up with TRBD1. The receptor's source is a man in his sixties with non-small cell lung cancer. The sample comprised distant non-tumor lung tissue. The CDR3, as DNA: TGTGCCAGGAGACAGGGTGACACTGAAGTTTTCTTT. Translation gives CARRQGDTEVFF.